The T cell receptor beta chain described here comes from a study of cytotoxic CD8 clonotypes in ibrutinib-treated CLL. CDR3 length: 16 amino acids. On this clone itself: Its antigen is unidentified.

Study outcomes and limitations: Clonality was elevated at ibrutinib response and had returned toward baseline at progression. Measured clonality at baseline was greater than in age-matched healthy donors and tracked with circulating CD8+ T-cell counts.

Repertoires were generated with immunoSEQ multiplex PCR, while TCRdb's copy carries only in-frame clones and drops some. This sample has approximately 330,000 clones; around four fifths occur once, and the top ten carry 6.7%. Frozen-stored PBMCs produced about 2 micrograms of genomic DNA for TCR beta libraries. The sequence came from a human donor with chronic lymphocytic leukemia. The J gene is TRBJ2-3, the V gene TRBV21-1. TRBV21-1 is a pseudogene segment. The sample consisted of PBMCs, taken before ibrutinib treatment. In DNA, the CDR3 is TGTGCCAGCAGCAAACGGCTATCCCCGCGTCCAGATACGCAGTATTTT. Residues: CASSKRLSPRPDTQYF.